The present TCR beta chain was sequenced within a study of T-cell memory formation after mild COVID-19. Losses at the gene ends were 5 bases for V and 1 base for J; bases not matched to a gene: 10. Germline CDR1 reads DFQATT; CDR2 reads SNEGSKA (reference sequence). The CDR3 extends over 15 amino acids. This clonotype has at least ten counts. Each CDR3 protein gets one entry after TCRdb re-called the 5' RACE reads with MiXCR. The sample contains about 320,000 distinct CDR3 sequences, about 13% of which appear only once. The sample taken for sequencing was PBMCs or a T cell subset sorted from them (not recorded which). The V and J genes are TRBV20-1 and TRBJ1-1, with TRBD1 matching 7 bases. The origin of this receptor is a man between 18 and 35 years old who had mild COVID-19 (a few samples of this study predate the infection). Cell type and time point are not known. This CDR3 is CSALDDRAPNTEAFF. The CDR3, as DNA: TGCAGTGCTCTGGATGACAGGGCCCCGAACACTGAAGCTTTCTTT.